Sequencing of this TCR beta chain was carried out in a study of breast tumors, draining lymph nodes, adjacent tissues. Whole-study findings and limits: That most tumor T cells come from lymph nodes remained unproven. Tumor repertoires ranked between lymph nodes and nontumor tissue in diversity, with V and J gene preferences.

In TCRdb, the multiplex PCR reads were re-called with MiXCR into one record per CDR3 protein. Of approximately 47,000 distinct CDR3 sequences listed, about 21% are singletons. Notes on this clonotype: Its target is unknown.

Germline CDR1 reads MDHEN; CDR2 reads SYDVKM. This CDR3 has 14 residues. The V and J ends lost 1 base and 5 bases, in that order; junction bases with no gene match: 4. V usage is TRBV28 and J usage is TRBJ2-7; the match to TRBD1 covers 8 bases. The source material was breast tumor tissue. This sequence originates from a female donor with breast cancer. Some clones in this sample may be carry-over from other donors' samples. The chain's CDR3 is CASSLFQGADEQYF. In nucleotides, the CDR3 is TGTGCCAGCAGTTTATTTCAGGGGGCCGACGAGCAGTACTTC.